Each of the 13 T cell receptor beta chains below was sequenced from the same sample in a study of T-cell reconstitution after alpha-beta-depleted transplantation in children. Preparation of the TCRbeta library used unique molecular identifiers. TCRdb called the PCR reads again in MiXCR, with one record for every CDR3 protein. The sample holds more than 200,000 distinct CDR3 sequences; approximately 9.8% are singletons and the top ten take about 4.8%. Here the sequenced sample was PBMCs from the stem cell graft donor, taken from the stem cell graft. Source of these receptors: a human donor who donated a stem cell graft to a child with SCID.

In its sample, this clonotype was seen once. V usage is TRBV7-6 and J usage is TRBJ2-7; 9 positions agree with TRBD1. Germline V gene data show CDR1 as SGHVS and CDR2 as FNYEAQ. The CDR3 loop spans 16 amino acids. With V trimmed by 5 bases and J by 5 bases, 13 bases remained unmatched. DNA for the CDR3: TGTGCCAGCAGCCCTGGGACAGGGAATGAAGTGGACGAGCAGTACTTC. Protein sequence: CASSPGTGNEVDEQYF.

The table lists this clonotype with many counts. The rearrangement links TRBV7-2 to TRBJ1-4; no clear D. Germline V gene data show CDR1 as SGHTA and CDR2 as FQGNSA. There are 16 residues in the CDR3. V was pared by 1 base and J by 8 bases, with 17 bases between. The CDR3 DNA reads as TGTGCCAGCAGCTTAGGAATTACGGGCTGGGAGGAAAAACTGTTTTTT. Its protein is CASSLGITGWEEKLFF.

Many counts were recorded for this clonotype. This chain uses TRBV6-1 with TRBJ1-1; D remains unclear. The CDR3 spans 14 residues. The V end lost 6 bases, the J end lost 1 base, and 12 bases lay between the germline ends. Germline values: CDR1 MNHNS, CDR2 SASEGT. The CDR3 DNA sequence: TGTGCCAGCAGCGGGCGAGTGGAGAACACTGAAGCTTTCTTT. It specifies CASSGRVENTEAFF.

This clonotype has a handful of counts. The V gene is TRBV5-1, the J gene TRBJ1-2, with D unclear. Germline loops: CDR1 SGHRS, CDR2 YFSETQ. This CDR3 region has 12 residues. Trimming took off 0 bases at V and 2 bases at J, with 2 bases between the two ends. This CDR3 reads CASSLENYGYTF. The CDR3 nucleotides read TGCGCCAGCAGCTTGGAGAACTATGGCTACACCTTC.

This clonotype was observed at least ten times. V gene TRBV12-3 or TRBV12-4 combines with J gene TRBJ2-2; 11 nucleotides align to TRBD1. This CDR3 contains 14 residues. Unmatched junction bases numbered 7, after V lost 10 bases and J lost 6 bases. CDR3 DNA: TGTGCCACCACCGGGACAGGGGGATCCGGGGAGCTGTTTTTT. Encoded protein: CATTGTGGSGELFF.

This clonotype was seen at least ten times. This chain connects TRBV4-1 to TRBJ2-6, with D possibly called TRBD1 or TRBD2 (5 bases each). The V end was cut by 0 bases, the J end by 3 bases, with 12 bases between. The germline gives CDR1 MGHRA, CDR2 YSYEKL. This CDR3 has 17 residues. CDR3 protein: CASSQDSGTVGANVLTF. The CDR3 nucleotides read TGCGCCAGCAGCCAAGATAGTGGGACGGTTGGGGCCAACGTCCTGACTTTC.

This clonotype was seen many times. The gene calls are TRBV5-1 and TRBJ2-2; 13 nucleotides line up with TRBD2. The CDR3 runs to 16 residues. CDR1 is SGHRS and CDR2 is YFSETQ in the germline V gene. V was clipped by 4 bases and J by 4 bases; unmatched bases: 4. CDR3: CASSLGLAGATGELFF. Written as DNA, the CDR3 is TGCGCCAGCAGCCTAGGACTAGCGGGGGCCACCGGGGAGCTGTTTTTT. Full variable domain (remainder filled in from reference TRBV5-1 and TRBJ2-2): KAGVTQTPRYLIKTRGQQVTLSCSPISGHRSVSWYQQTPGQGLQFLFEYFSETQRNKGNFPGRFSGRQFSNSRSEMNVSTLELGDSALYLCASSLGLAGATGELFFGEGSRLTVL.

In its sample, this clonotype was seen many times. J is TRBJ2-7 and V is TRBV4-2; TRBD1 matches at 7 bases. This CDR3 contains 16 residues. Germline V gene lookup returns CDR1 LGHNA and CDR2 YNFKEQ. The ends lost 1 base at V and 1 base at J; junction bases unmatched: 7. The CDR3 sequence: CASSQAGTDKSYEQYF. DNA for the CDR3: TGTGCCAGCAGCCAAGCTGGGACAGACAAGTCCTACGAGCAGTACTTC.

This clonotype was observed at least ten times. The chain links TRBV29-1 to TRBJ2-3; TRBD1 matches at 8 bases. The CDR3 is 15 residues long. CDR1 and CDR2 from the germline V gene are SQVTM and ANQGSEA. Trimming at V came to 3 bases and at J to 1 base, leaving 6 bases not matched to a gene. CDR3 residues: CSVESKGQGTDTQYF. The CDR3 DNA reads as TGCAGCGTTGAGAGTAAGGGACAGGGCACAGATACGCAGTATTTT.

The DNA for the CDR3 is TGTGCCATCAATGGGGTCTCTCGGGGTAACTACGAGCAGTACTTC. Its protein is CAINGVSRGNYEQYF. The chain links TRBV10-3 to TRBJ2-7, with D possibly TRBD2 on 5 matching bases. Germline V gives CDR1 ENHRY, CDR2 SYGVKD. V was cut by 7 bases and J by 3 bases, with 19 bases left in between. The length of the CDR3 is 15 residues.

This clonotype was counted at least ten times. V usage is TRBV18 and J usage is TRBJ1-1, with 8 bases lining up with TRBD1. The CDR3 covers 16 residues. J lost 1 base, V lost 4 bases, and 8 bases had no gene match. Germline CDR1 and CDR2: KGHSH and LQKENI. The CDR3 is CASSLGQGTRNTEAFF. As DNA, the CDR3 is TGTGCCAGCTCACTTGGACAGGGTACGAGGAACACTGAAGCTTTCTTT.

Ten or more counts support this clonotype. This rearrangement joins TRBV27 to TRBJ2-7, with D uncertain. Per the germline V gene, CDR1 is MNHEY and CDR2 is SMNVEV (reference sequence). The CDR3 has 13 residues. Trimming pared 3 bases from V and 0 bases from J, leaving 6 bases between. The CDR3 reads CASSFKFSYEQYF. The CDR3, as DNA: TGTGCCAGCAGTTTCAAGTTCTCCTACGAGCAGTACTTC.

This clonotype came up many times. The V gene is TRBV20-1, the J gene TRBJ2-1; D might be TRBD2 (6 bases). The CDR3 spans 14 residues. The V end was cut by 0 bases, the J end by 8 bases, with 14 bases between. The germline gives CDR1 DFQATT, CDR2 SNEGSKA (reference sequence). The CDR3 is CSARDRASEDEQFF. DNA for the CDR3: TGCAGTGCTAGAGATCGGGCTAGCGAGGATGAGCAGTTCTTC.